These 21 T cell receptor beta chains came from one sample sequenced in a study of shared clonotypes between healthy human individuals (dated by TCRdb to 2020 to 2022). Receptor amplification or capture employed the immunoSEQ multiplex PCR assay. TCRdb re-hosts the immuneACCESS table, in-frame sequences only. Its copies lack some clones; in the studies checked, an unresolved V gene accounts for under half of them, and the cause for the rest is not known. The sample includes under 2,500,000 clones, with almost 96% observed a single time. The ten largest clonotypes hold around 0.13% of the sample. Sequenced sample: naive CD4+ T cells sorted from blood. What this sample's cell subset or site label stands for: CD45RA+ positively selected. These receptor sequences come from a man younger than 35 in good health.

The sample holds a few counts of this clone. Additional DNA sequences in this sample encode the identical CDR3. The chain couples TRBV5-6 to TRBJ2-1; D gene uncertain. The germline gives CDR1 SGHDT, CDR2 YYEEEE. This CDR3 is built from 11 residues. The V gene lost 4 bases and the J gene lost 4 bases, with 3 bases spanning the gap. The CDR3 nucleotides read TGTGCCAGCAGCACGTACAATGAGCAGTTCTTC. Its protein is CASSTYNEQFF.

The chain combines TRBV5-5 with TRBJ1-3; D is unresolved. CDR1 and CDR2 (germline): SGHKS, YYEKEE (reference sequence). Deletions cut 4 bases from V and 2 bases from J, with 19 bases between. The CDR3 spans 17 residues. Here the CDR3 reads CASSPYATKIAGNTIYF. DNA of the CDR3: TGTGCCAGCAGCCCTTACGCGACAAAGATTGCTGGAAACACCATATATTTT. Complete variable domain (other parts from reference TRBV5-5 and TRBJ1-3): DAGVTQSPTHLIKTRGQQVTLRCSPISGHKSVSWYQQVLGQGPQFIFQYYEKEERGRGNFPDRFSARQFPNYSSELNVNALLLGDSALYLCASSPYATKIAGNTIYFGEGSWLTVV.

The V call is TRBV10-2, the J call TRBJ2-7, with D perhaps being TRBD1 or TRBD2 (5 bases each). The CDR3 runs to 13 residues. Looked up from germline, CDR1 is WSHSY and CDR2 is SAAADI. V lost 6 bases and J 3 bases, leaving 12 bases between the germline ends. CDR3 amino acids: CASRGAGDYEQYF. CDR3 coding DNA: TGCGCCAGCAGAGGGGCGGGCGACTACGAGCAGTACTTC.

The V call is TRBV19, the J call TRBJ1-6; TRBD1 aligns across 7 bases. This CDR3 is built from 14 residues. Germline loops: CDR1 LNHDA, CDR2 SQIVND (reference sequence). V trimming: 8 bases; J trimming: 7 bases; junction bases outside the gene matches: 8. CDR3 bases: TGTGCCAGTCGTGGGGACAGCCCGAATTCACCCCTCCACTTT. It encodes CASRGDSPNSPLHF.

The chain is built from TRBV10-3 and TRBJ2-2; possibly TRBD1 or TRBD2 for D (5 bases each). Germline assignment: CDR1 ENHRY and CDR2 SYGVKD. CDR3 size: 16 residues. Between the trimmed V and J ends, which lost 6 bases and 0 bases, there was a span of 14 bases. This chain's CDR3 is CAIRGRAASNTGELFF. CDR3 sequence (DNA): TGTGCCATCAGGGGGCGGGCGGCTTCGAACACCGGGGAGCTGTTTTTT.

The chain employs TRBV29-1 and TRBJ1-2; D is perhaps TRBD1 (5 bases). V was cut by 5 bases and J by 0 bases, with 19 bases left in between. Germline V CDR1 and CDR2: SQVTM, ANQGSEA. The CDR3 runs to 16 residues. This CDR3 reads CSVSSQGAESNYGYTF. For the CDR3, the DNA is TGCAGCGTTTCGAGTCAAGGGGCAGAATCTAACTATGGCTACACCTTC.

This clone was seen just once. The chain has TRBV30 and TRBJ1-2; D gene unclear. With 0 bases removed from V and 5 bases from J, the gap between germline ends came to 10 bases. Germline V gives CDR1 GTSNPN, CDR2 SVGIG (reference sequence). There are 13 residues in the CDR3. The CDR3 sequence: CAWSVSATYGYTF. The CDR3 DNA reads as TGTGCCTGGAGTGTATCAGCAACGTATGGCTACACCTTC.

The genes are TRBV5-1 and TRBJ2-5, with TRBD1 identical over 10 bases. The DNA end is more similar to TRBJ2-7, so the J call may be wrong. The CDR3 runs 16 residues. Per the germline V gene, CDR1 is SGHRS and CDR2 is YFSETQ. The CDR3 sequence: CASSLGGTGVSYEQYF. The CDR3 DNA reads as TGCGCCAGCAGCTTGGGAGGGACAGGGGTCTCCTACGAGCAGTACTTC.

The rearrangement joins TRBV6-1 to TRBJ1-5; D is unclear. CDR3 size: 17 residues. Germline CDR1 reads MNHNS; CDR2 reads SASEGT. The ends were cut back, 2 bases at V and 1 base at J, with 15 bases in the middle. The CDR3 bases are TGTGCCAGCAGTGAAAACGCTGGACCGATCAGCAATCAGCCCCAGCATTTT. Translation: CASSENAGPISNQPQHF.

V gene TRBV6-1 combines with J gene TRBJ1-1; no definite D call. This CDR3 is 15 amino acids long. Germline CDR1 and CDR2: MNHNS and SASEGT. The V end lost 8 bases, the J end lost 0 bases, and 16 bases lay between the germline ends. The CDR3 nucleotides read TGTGCCAGCGGACTATCGGCGGGGATGAACACTGAAGCTTTCTTT. Amino acid sequence: CASGLSAGMNTEAFF.

The rearrangement links TRBV5-1 to TRBJ1-4; D is possibly TRBD1 (6 bases). Per the germline V gene, CDR1 is SGHRS and CDR2 is YFSETQ. This CDR3 has 14 amino acids. V was trimmed by 1 base and J by 7 bases, leaving 11 bases between them. Here the CDR3 DNA reads TGCGCCAGCAGCTTGACAGGGACTGGTGAAAAACTGTTTTTT. Translated: CASSLTGTGEKLFF.

The CDR3 nucleotides read TGTGCCTGGACGGGGAGGGTACAAGAGACCCAGTACTTC. It specifies CAWTGRVQETQYF. The V and J genes are TRBV30 and TRBJ2-5; 7 positions agree with TRBD2. V lost 4 bases to trimming and J lost 2 bases; unmatched junction nucleotides: 4. Germline V gene lookup returns CDR1 GTSNPN and CDR2 SVGIG (reference sequence). The length of the CDR3 is 13 residues.

The V gene is TRBV10-1, the J gene TRBJ2-2; unclear D gene. With 2 bases removed from V and 3 bases from J, the gap between germline ends came to 10 bases. Per the germline V gene, CDR1 is WNHNN and CDR2 is SYGVQD (reference sequence). This CDR3 region has 15 residues. CDR3 in DNA: TGCGCCAGCAGTGAGCTGTTGGGGTACACCGGGGAGCTGTTTTTT. It encodes CASSELLGYTGELFF.

This chain joins TRBV10-3 and TRBJ2-5; D remains ambiguous. This CDR3 has 16 residues. CDR1 is ENHRY, CDR2 SYGVKD, per germline. Trimming pared 0 bases from V and 0 bases from J, leaving 11 bases between. Here the CDR3 reads CAISESGWSYQETQYF. CDR3 coding DNA: TGTGCCATCAGTGAGTCTGGGTGGTCGTACCAAGAGACCCAGTACTTC.

The V call is TRBV9, the J call TRBJ2-1; 7 nucleotides agree with TRBD1. Losses at the gene ends were 1 base for V and 2 bases for J; bases not matched to a gene: 6. CDR1 SGDLS and CDR2 YYNGEE come from the germline V gene. The CDR3 loop spans 16 amino acids. In DNA, the CDR3 is TGTGCCAGCAGCGTATCGACAGGGACAGCCTACAATGAGCAGTTCTTC. Amino acid sequence: CASSVSTGTAYNEQFF.

To note about this clone: Other nucleotide sequences from this sample produce the same CDR3. The chain has TRBV5-1 and TRBJ1-1; a possible D gene is TRBD1 (5 bases). Per germline, CDR1 SGHRS and CDR2 YFSETQ. V dropped 2 bases and J dropped 0 bases, with 8 bases sitting between them. The CDR3 extends over 14 amino acids. CDR3 in amino acids: CASSLSGLNTEAFF. The CDR3 DNA reads TGCGCCAGCAGCTTATCAGGGCTGAACACTGAAGCTTTCTTT.

V is TRBV9 and J is TRBJ1-1; 9 nucleotides agree with TRBD1. Trimming at V came to 1 base and at J to 5 bases, leaving 3 bases not matched to a gene. The CDR3 length is 14 residues. Per the germline V gene, CDR1 is SGDLS and CDR2 is YYNGEE. CDR3 sequence reads: CASSVRDRATEAFF. CDR3 nucleotides: TGTGCCAGCAGCGTAAGGGACAGGGCAACTGAAGCTTTCTTT.

The V and J genes are TRBV30 and TRBJ2-5; D may be TRBD2 (5 bases). Trimming removed 2 bases from V and 4 bases from J, with 11 bases in between. The V gene's germline CDR1 is GTSNPN and CDR2 SVGIG (reference sequence). The CDR3 is 13 amino acids. Here the CDR3 reads CAWSSGVLETQYF. The CDR3 bases are TGTGCCTGGAGTTCCGGGGTCTTAGAGACCCAGTACTTC.

In regard to this clone: The same CDR3 can be traced to other DNA sequences in this sample. V and J are TRBV7-8 and TRBJ2-7, with 9 bases aligning to TRBD2. Germline V gene sequence: CDR1 SGHVS, CDR2 FQNEAQ. Trimming took 1 base from V and 1 from J; bases not matched to a gene: 2. CDR3 length: 15 residues. In DNA form, the CDR3 reads TGTGCCAGCAGCTTAGAAGCGGGGGGATCCTACGAGCAGTACTTC. It specifies CASSLEAGGSYEQYF.

The chain uses TRBV4-3 and TRBJ1-3; 7 bases match TRBD1. V gave up 3 bases and J gave up 2 bases; unmatched junction bases: 13. The germline V gene has CDR1 LGHNA and CDR2 YSLEER. The CDR3 contains 18 residues. The CDR3, as DNA: TGCGCCAGCAGCCAGCAGGTGTCGGGGACAGTAACTGGAAACACCATATATTTT. Translated, it gives CASSQQVSGTVTGNTIYF.

Points on this clone: This sample also contains other DNA sequences that code for the same CDR3. This sequence joins TRBV7-2 and TRBJ2-7, with D unresolved. The ends were cut back, 4 bases at V and 4 bases at J, with 5 bases in the middle. There are 11 residues in the CDR3. The germline gives CDR1 SGHTA, CDR2 FQGNSA. DNA for the CDR3: TGTGCCAGCAGCTCTTTTTACGAGCAGTACTTC. Translating it yields CASSSFYEQYF.